This passage covers 18 T cell receptor beta chains from one sample sequenced in a study of OX40 agonist ivuxolimab in advanced cancers. Sequencing was performed with immunoSEQ multiplex PCR; in TCRdb, only in-frame clones are kept and a portion is missing. The sample carries 60,000 to 85,000 clones, 80% to 95% recorded once. Material: CD4+ or CD8+ T cells sorted from blood, obtained in a trial of the OX40 agonist ivuxolimab. Receptors originate from an adult with an advanced solid tumor such as melanoma, head and neck, liver or kidney cancer.

The V gene is TRBV25-1, the J gene TRBJ1-2; maybe TRBD1 (5 bases). The V and J ends lost 0 bases and 5 bases respectively, with 10 bases between them. The CDR3 sequence is 14 residues long. Germline values: CDR1 MGHDK, CDR2 SYGVNS. CDR3 in amino acids: CASSEYAAGYGYTF. CDR3 DNA sequence: TGTGCCAGCAGTGAATATGCAGCAGGGTATGGCTACACCTTC.

This clone is a singleton in its sample. The chain uses TRBV9 and TRBJ2-7; 11 bases map to TRBD2. Germline-derived CDR1 and CDR2 are SGDLS and YYNGEE. The CDR3 spans 15 residues. J gave up 1 base and V 0 bases, and 0 bases lay outside the gene matches. This CDR3 is CASSVASGGSYEQYF. The DNA of the CDR3 is TGTGCCAGCAGCGTAGCTAGCGGGGGGTCCTACGAGCAGTACTTC.

This rearrangement joins TRBV23-1 to TRBJ2-7, with 7 bases lining up with TRBD2. TRBV23-1 is an open reading frame whose function is uncertain. The V and J ends lost 4 bases and 4 bases, in that order; junction bases with no gene match: 13. This CDR3 comprises 16 residues. The CDR3 nucleotides are TGCGCCAGCAGTCCACCGACTAGCCTGCGTGGGTACGAGCAGTACTTC. It is translated as CASSPPTSLRGYEQYF.

This chain connects TRBV27 to TRBJ2-7, with TRBD2 as a possible D gene (6 bases). CDR3 length: 16 amino acids. Germline loops: CDR1 MNHEY, CDR2 SMNVEV (reference sequence). V dropped 5 bases and J dropped 0 bases, with 17 bases sitting between them. CDR3 DNA: TGTGCCAGCAGTATCTCCCTCCCGGGACTCTCCTACGAGCAGTACTTC. Its translation is CASSISLPGLSYEQYF.

The gene calls are TRBV7-3 and TRBJ1-2; D is possibly TRBD1 (6 bases). The CDR3 sequence is 13 residues long. CDR1 is SGHTA, CDR2 FQGTGA, per germline. V gave up 4 bases and J gave up 10 bases, with 16 bases separating them. For the CDR3, the DNA is TGTGCCAGCAGCTGGGGGCCGTCAACGACCTACACCTTC. Amino acid sequence: CASSWGPSTTYTF.

This clone was recorded only once. The chain joins TRBV7-8 to TRBJ1-2; 7 bases agree with TRBD1. There are 14 residues in the CDR3. V lost 5 bases, J lost 3 bases, and 6 bases stayed unmatched. Germline lookup yields CDR1 SGHVS and CDR2 FQNEAQ. The CDR3 DNA follows: TGTGCCAGCAGCCGTTACAGGGGAGACTATGGCTACACCTTC. This encodes CASSRYRGDYGYTF.

The V call is TRBV14, the J call TRBJ2-2; D may be TRBD2 (5 bases). CDR1 is SGHDN, CDR2 FVKESK, per germline. V was shortened by 0 bases and J by 0 bases, with 17 bases between the two germline ends. The length of the CDR3 is 19 residues. The DNA for the CDR3 is TGTGCCAGCAGCCAAGACCCATCGGCGGGCCTATCGAACACCGGGGAGCTGTTTTTT. Translating it yields CASSQDPSAGLSNTGELFF.

V usage is TRBV12-5 and J usage is TRBJ2-7, with TRBD1 matching over 7 bases. The CDR3 covers 15 residues. V gave up 6 bases and J gave up 2 bases; unmatched junction bases: 10. CDR1 LGHNT and CDR2 FRNRAP come from the germline V gene. The CDR3 loop is CASGRIQGNPYEQYF. CDR3 nucleotide sequence: TGTGCTAGTGGCCGAATACAGGGGAACCCCTACGAGCAGTACTTC.

The chain is built from TRBV7-9 and TRBJ2-1; the D gene is possibly TRBD1 (6 bases). In germline, CDR1 is SEHNR, CDR2 FQNEAQ (reference sequence). This CDR3 has 13 amino acids. V was pared by 2 bases and J by 9 bases, with 11 bases between. The CDR3 DNA reads as TGTGCCAGCAGCTTACTCCAGGGGACTGAGCAGTTCTTC. Translating it yields CASSLLQGTEQFF.

This chain connects TRBV4-1 to TRBJ2-7, with TRBD2 as a possible D gene (6 bases). V dropped 4 bases and J dropped 1 base, with 11 bases sitting between them. The CDR3 contains 14 residues. Germline-derived CDR1 and CDR2 are MGHRA and YSYEKL. This CDR3 is CASSRGDSSYEQYF. Written as DNA, the CDR3 is TGCGCCAGCAGCCGGGGGGACTCTTCCTACGAGCAGTACTTC.

This chain links TRBV27 with TRBJ2-2, with 7 positions matching TRBD1. The junction had 6 bases not matched to a gene; V was cut back by 5 bases and J by 6 bases. The CDR3 covers 14 residues. The germline CDR1 and CDR2 sequences are MNHEY and SMNVEV (reference sequence). CDR3 bases: TGTGCCAGCAGTCTGGGACAGCTGGCCGGGGAGCTGTTTTTT. Protein: CASSLGQLAGELFF.

The V and J genes are TRBV7-6 and TRBJ2-7, with 14 bases that match TRBD2. The germline V gene encodes CDR1 SGHVS and CDR2 FNYEAQ. The ends lost 1 base at V and 0 bases at J; junction bases unmatched: 5. The CDR3 spans 18 residues. The CDR3 region is CASSLGTSGGLTSYEQYF. DNA of the CDR3: TGTGCCAGCAGCTTAGGGACTAGCGGGGGGCTAACCTCCTACGAGCAGTACTTC.

This clone was found once. J is TRBJ2-3 and V is TRBV5-1; 7 bases fit TRBD1. The CDR3 is 18 residues long. J lost 7 bases, V lost 0 bases, and 17 bases had no gene match. Germline CDR1 reads SGHRS; CDR2 reads YFSETQ. This chain's CDR3 is CASSLDSVGTALFHTQYF. The CDR3 DNA reads as TGCGCCAGCAGCTTGGATTCCGTCGGGACAGCCTTGTTCCATACGCAGTATTTT.

The chain combines TRBV4-1 with TRBJ1-2; D is unclear. The V end lost 4 bases, the J end lost 1 base, and 13 bases lay between the germline ends. The CDR3 contains 15 residues. Per the germline V gene, CDR1 is MGHRA and CDR2 is YSYEKL. The CDR3 region has the DNA TGCGCCAGCAGCCGCGAGACTTCGAGTAACTATGGCTACACCTTC. The encoded protein is CASSRETSSNYGYTF.

The J gene is TRBJ1-3, the V gene TRBV19; tentatively, D is TRBD1 (5 bases). The CDR3 runs 15 residues. Germline V lookup: CDR1 LNHDA, CDR2 SQIVND (reference sequence). V lost 1 base to trimming and J lost 3 bases, with 10 bases between them. In nucleotides, the CDR3 is TGTGCCAGTAGTATAGTATGGGGGGATGGAAACACCATATATTTT. It yields the protein CASSIVWGDGNTIYF. The full variable domain, in which reference TRBV19 and TRBJ1-3 provide the parts outside the CDR3, is DGGITQSPKYLFRKEGQNVTLSCEQNLNHDAMYWYRQDPGQGLRLIYYSQIVNDFQKGDIAEGYSVSREKKESFPLTVTSAQKNPTAFYLCASSIVWGDGNTIYFGEGSWLTVV.

The chain couples TRBV6-1 to TRBJ2-4; D could derive from TRBD1 or TRBD2 (5 bases each). The ends were cut back, 7 bases at V and 0 bases at J, with 13 bases in the middle. Germline V gene data show CDR1 as MNHNS and CDR2 as SASEGT. There are 15 residues in the CDR3. The CDR3 sequence: CASTRGARAKNIQYF. CDR3 nucleotide sequence: TGTGCCAGCACGCGAGGGGCCAGAGCCAAAAACATTCAGTACTTC.

This chain joins TRBV7-2 and TRBJ1-1; 7 nucleotides agree with TRBD1. CDR1 is SGHTA and CDR2 is FQGNSA in the germline V gene. This CDR3 comprises 18 residues. Unmatched junction bases numbered 11, after V lost 1 base and J lost 0 bases. The CDR3 bases are TGTGCCAGCAGCTTAGACGCCTTCCCCGGGACAGTGAACACTGAAGCTTTCTTT. Translating it yields CASSLDAFPGTVNTEAFF.

The gene calls are TRBV18 and TRBJ2-7; tentatively, D is TRBD1 (5 bases). The germline V gene encodes CDR1 KGHSH and CDR2 LQKENI. Trimming removed 2 bases from V and 2 bases from J, with 10 bases in between. This CDR3 contains 14 residues. The CDR3 loop reads CASSPGAKAYEQYF. DNA of the CDR3: TGTGCCAGCTCACCAGGGGCGAAGGCCTACGAGCAGTACTTC.